Below are 30 T cell receptor beta chains sequenced from a single sample in a study of OX40 agonist ivuxolimab in advanced cancers. Profiled with immunoSEQ multiplex PCR; TCRdb holds only in-frame clones, not every one. The sample has roughly 62,000 clones, 85% seen once. The input for sequencing was CD4+ or CD8+ T cells sorted from blood, taken in a trial of the OX40 agonist ivuxolimab. Receptors were obtained from an adult with an advanced solid tumor such as melanoma, head and neck, liver or kidney cancer.

This rearrangement joins TRBV7-9 to TRBJ1-1; D gene ambiguous. The V end was cut by 5 bases, the J end by 1 base, with 5 bases between. Germline V gene data show CDR1 as SEHNR and CDR2 as FQNEAQ (reference sequence). CDR3 length equals 12 residues. CDR3 sequence (DNA): TGTGCCAGCAGCAACGAGAACACTGAAGCTTTCTTT. This translates into CASSNENTEAFF.

This rearrangement joins TRBV5-4 to TRBJ2-1; TRBD2 matches 10 bases. This CDR3 comprises 14 residues. Germline V gene data show CDR1 as SGHNT and CDR2 as YYREEE (reference sequence). J gave up 6 bases and V 4 bases, and 4 bases lay outside the gene matches. The CDR3: CASSQPSGSNEQFF. For the CDR3, the DNA is TGTGCCAGCAGCCAGCCTAGCGGGAGCAATGAGCAGTTCTTC.

The chain couples TRBV27 to TRBJ2-1, with 8 bases matching TRBD2. Germline CDR1 and CDR2: MNHEY and SMNVEV (reference sequence). V was clipped by 5 bases and J by 6 bases; unmatched bases: 3. There are 13 residues in the CDR3. The CDR3 is CASSPTSGNEQFF. CDR3 nucleotides: TGTGCCAGCAGTCCAACTAGCGGCAATGAGCAGTTCTTC.

This CDR3 reads CASSLAAGEVEKLFF. For the CDR3, the DNA is TGTGCCAGCAGCTTAGCCGCAGGGGAAGTTGAAAAACTGTTTTTT. The chain employs TRBV7-2 and TRBJ1-4; D may be TRBD1 (6 bases). Germline loops: CDR1 SGHTA, CDR2 FQGNSA. CDR3 length: 15 amino acids. V was shortened by 0 bases and J by 7 bases, with 12 bases between the two germline ends. The full variable domain, completed using reference TRBV7-2 and TRBJ1-4, is GAGVSQSPSNKVTEKGKDVELRCDPISGHTALYWYRQSLGQGLEFLIYFQGNSAPDKSGLPSDRFSAERTGGSVSTLTIQRTQQEDSAVYLCASSLAAGEVEKLFFGSGTQLSVL.

The count of this clone is one. V and J are TRBV9 and TRBJ1-2; 7 bases match TRBD1. This CDR3 is 16 amino acids long. Germline values: CDR1 SGDLS, CDR2 YYNGEE. The ends lost 4 bases at V and 4 bases at J; junction bases unmatched: 13. CDR3 in DNA: TGTGCCAGCAGCCCCGGGGGGTTTACAGGGGTCTATGGCTACACCTTC. Translated: CASSPGGFTGVYGYTF.

This chain links TRBV7-3 with TRBJ1-1; D might be TRBD1 (6 bases). The CDR3 loop spans 13 amino acids. Per the germline V gene, CDR1 is SGHTA and CDR2 is FQGTGA. V dropped 2 bases and J dropped 4 bases, with 8 bases sitting between them. The CDR3 DNA reads TGTGCCAGCAGCTTAGGGACAACCACTGAAGCTTTCTTT. Translation: CASSLGTTTEAFF.

The V and J genes are TRBV10-1 and TRBJ2-5; D is possibly TRBD1 or TRBD2 (5 bases each). Per the germline V gene, CDR1 is WNHNN and CDR2 is SYGVQD (reference sequence). The CDR3 runs 15 residues. V lost 0 bases, J lost 5 bases, and 13 bases lay in between. CDR3 nucleotide sequence: TGCGCCAGCAGTGAGTCGGGGGAAGGGGTCGAGACCCAGTACTTC. Its protein product is CASSESGEGVETQYF.

The chain couples TRBV5-1 to TRBJ1-2, with D possibly matching TRBD1 (5 bases). Germline V gives CDR1 SGHRS, CDR2 YFSETQ. CDR3 length: 18 amino acids. Trimming cost V 6 bases and J 1 base, with 25 bases left between them. CDR3 residues: CASISGNQALGDNYGYTF. The CDR3 DNA sequence: TGCGCCAGCATTTCGGGAAATCAGGCGTTAGGGGATAACTATGGCTACACCTTC.

The gene calls are TRBV5-1 and TRBJ2-3, with D possibly called TRBD1 or TRBD2 (5 bases each). The CDR3 spans 14 residues. Germline lookup yields CDR1 SGHRS and CDR2 YFSETQ. V dropped 3 bases and J dropped 6 bases, with 14 bases sitting between them. As DNA, the CDR3 is TGCGCCAGCAGCTCTGGGACCGCGTTGGATACGCAGTATTTT. It translates to CASSSGTALDTQYF.

This chain connects TRBV7-3 to TRBJ2-3, with 7 bases identical to TRBD1. CDR3 length equals 13 residues. Germline values: CDR1 SGHTA, CDR2 FQGTGA. With V trimmed by 5 bases and J by 14 bases, 13 bases remained unmatched. As DNA, the CDR3 is TGTGCCAGCAGCCAAAGGGACAGACCCCCCCGGTATTTT. This encodes CASSQRDRPPRYF.

This chain connects TRBV5-5 to TRBJ2-5; 10 bases match TRBD2. With 0 bases clipped from V and 4 bases from J, the junction kept 6 bases outside the gene matches. Germline CDR1 SGHKS, CDR2 YYEKEE (reference sequence). This CDR3 region has 16 residues. The CDR3 protein is CASSLGASGSGETQYF. CDR3 bases: TGTGCCAGCAGCTTGGGCGCTAGCGGGAGTGGAGAGACCCAGTACTTC.

V and J are TRBV27 and TRBJ1-4; D is possibly TRBD1 (5 bases). Trimming stripped 6 bases from V and 7 bases from J, with 15 bases between. The CDR3 is 14 residues long. Germline CDR1 MNHEY, CDR2 SMNVEV (reference sequence). CDR3 nucleotides: TGTGCCAGCAGAGGGGATTGGGGATCTGAAAAACTGTTTTTT. This sequence encodes CASRGDWGSEKLFF.

The V gene is TRBV19, the J gene TRBJ1-2; 7 bases align to TRBD1. The CDR3 loop spans 12 amino acids. Germline CDR1 is LNHDA and CDR2 is SQIVND (reference sequence). V was pared by 7 bases and J by 5 bases, with 4 bases of the junction left unmatched. CDR3 nucleotides: TGTGCCAGTAAACGGACAGGTTATGGCTACACCTTC. It yields the protein CASKRTGYGYTF.

The V call is TRBV7-8, the J call TRBJ1-1; D gene ambiguous. V was trimmed by 1 base and J by 1 base, leaving 4 bases between them. Germline values: CDR1 SGHVS, CDR2 FQNEAQ. The length of the CDR3 is 13 residues. The CDR3 sequence: CASSLGQNTEAFF. For the CDR3, the DNA is TGTGCCAGCAGCTTAGGACAGAACACTGAAGCTTTCTTT.

This chain connects TRBV28 to TRBJ2-1; D may be TRBD1 (5 bases). Germline CDR1 and CDR2: MDHEN and SYDVKM. Trimming stripped 8 bases from V and 0 bases from J, with 8 bases between. The CDR3 is 13 amino acids. CDR3 sequence reads: CASGQGSYNEQFF. The CDR3 region has the DNA TGTGCCAGCGGGCAGGGCTCCTACAATGAGCAGTTCTTC. Full variable domain (rest looked up from reference TRBV28 and TRBJ2-1): DVKVTQSSRYLVKRTGEKVFLECVQDMDHENMFWYRQDPGLGLRLIYFSYDVKMKEKGDIPEGYSVSREKKERFSLILESASTNQTSMYLCASGQGSYNEQFFGPGTRLTVL.

This sequence joins TRBV30 and TRBJ2-7; D gene unclear. Trimming removed 3 bases at V and 9 bases at J, with 24 bases between. The germline CDR1 and CDR2 sequences are GTSNPN and SVGIG (reference sequence). The CDR3 consists of 15 residues. CDR3 loop: CAWSPLRVALGLQYF. The CDR3 nucleotides read TGTGCCTGGAGCCCCCTCCGGGTAGCCCTCGGTTTGCAGTACTTC.

The chain uses TRBV6-5 and TRBJ2-7; D possibly corresponds to TRBD1 (6 bases). Germline assignment: CDR1 MNHEY and CDR2 SVGAGI. CDR3 length: 14 residues. Deletions cut 6 bases from V and 0 bases from J, with 12 bases between. The CDR3 reads CASRRTGSSYEQYF. The CDR3 DNA is TGTGCCAGCAGGCGTACAGGGAGCTCCTACGAGCAGTACTTC.

V usage is TRBV6-6 and J usage is TRBJ2-7; TRBD1 agrees at 8 bases. Per germline, CDR1 MNHNY and CDR2 SVGAGI (reference sequence). The junction had 3 bases not matched to a gene; V was cut back by 5 bases and J by 0 bases. The CDR3 loop spans 14 amino acids. DNA for the CDR3: TGTGCCAGCAGTCCCGGGACAGGCTCCTACGAGCAGTACTTC. Amino acids: CASSPGTGSYEQYF.

This chain connects TRBV5-4 to TRBJ1-2, with 11 bases identical to TRBD1. From germline, CDR1 is SGHNT and CDR2 YYREEE (reference sequence). V dropped 4 bases and J dropped 8; count of bases not matched to a gene: 16. This CDR3 has 17 amino acids. In DNA, the CDR3 is TGTGCCAGCAGCCCTCCCCCGGGACAGGGGGTTCTGGGGGGCTACACCTTC. It translates to CASSPPPGQGVLGGYTF.

J is TRBJ2-5 and V is TRBV11-2, with D unclear. Germline V CDR1 and CDR2: SGHAT, FQNNGV. With 1 base removed from V and 2 bases from J, the gap between germline ends came to 5 bases. The CDR3 extends over 13 amino acids. In nucleotides, the CDR3 is TGTGCCAGCAGCTTAGGTTCTCAAGAGACCCAGTACTTC. Translated, it gives CASSLGSQETQYF.

V usage is TRBV6-1 and J usage is TRBJ1-5, with a weak D call TRBD1 (6 bases). Germline V gives CDR1 MNHNS, CDR2 SASEGT. Between the trimmed V and J ends, which lost 6 bases and 6 bases, there was a span of 12 bases. This CDR3 is built from 13 residues. The CDR3 here is CASRGGSGQPQHF. CDR3 DNA sequence: TGTGCCAGCAGGGGGGGCTCCGGTCAGCCCCAGCATTTT.

This clone is judged large (0.1 to 1%). The V call is TRBV5-6, the J call TRBJ1-2; D is uncertain. Germline V gene lookup returns CDR1 SGHDT and CDR2 YYEEEE. The CDR3 length is 14 residues. Trimming stripped 2 bases from V and 3 bases from J, with 11 bases between. This CDR3 is CASSLDASYYGYTF. The CDR3 bases are TGTGCCAGCAGCTTAGATGCCAGTTACTATGGCTACACCTTC.

This chain uses TRBV27 with TRBJ1-5, with 7 bases fitting TRBD1. The germline V gene has CDR1 MNHEY and CDR2 SMNVEV (reference sequence). The CDR3 length is 13 residues. Trimming cost V 8 bases and J 7 bases; bases outside gene matches: 8. The CDR3 loop reads CASGLRGYQPQHF. CDR3 bases: TGTGCCAGCGGGCTCAGGGGGTACCAGCCCCAGCATTTT.

The rearrangement uses TRBV6-1 and TRBJ2-3; no firm D call. V shed 6 bases and J shed 1 base, with 11 bases lying between them. The CDR3 extends over 14 amino acids. The germline CDR1 and CDR2 sequences are MNHNS and SASEGT. The CDR3 coding sequence is TGTGCCAGCAGGAGGCGAGGCGGCACAGATACGCAGTATTTT. This gives the protein CASRRRGGTDTQYF.

This clone appeared once. The chain has TRBV11-2 and TRBJ2-7; TRBD1 or TRBD2 may be the D gene (5 bases each). The CDR3 has 15 residues. Per germline, CDR1 SGHAT and CDR2 FQNNGV. V gave up 2 bases and J gave up 2 bases, with 13 bases separating them. DNA for the CDR3: TGTGCCAGCAGCTTATCGGGGCCGGGGACCTACGAGCAGTACTTC. It codes for CASSLSGPGTYEQYF. The full variable domain, completed using reference TRBV11-2 and TRBJ2-7, is EAGVAQSPRYKIIEKRQSVAFWCNPISGHATLYWYQQILGQGPKLLIQFQNNGVVDDSQLPKDRFSAERLKGVDSTLKIQPAKLEDSAVYLCASSLSGPGTYEQYFGPGTRLTVT.

This clone was observed a few times. The chain is built from TRBV7-2 and TRBJ1-6, with D possibly being TRBD1 (5 bases). This CDR3 has 15 residues. Germline V gene data show CDR1 as SGHTA and CDR2 as FQGNSA. The V end lost 3 bases, the J end lost 6 bases, and 12 bases lay between the germline ends. CDR3 nucleotide sequence: TGTGCCAGCAGCTTCGGGGCAGCCCTTAATTCACCCCTCCACTTT. This sequence encodes CASSFGAALNSPLHF.

The chain has TRBV4-1 and TRBJ1-2; no clear D gene. V lost 1 base, J lost 6 bases, and 15 bases lay in between. The CDR3 is 15 amino acids. Germline CDR1 MGHRA, CDR2 YSYEKL. CDR3 sequence reads: CASSQVYSERDGYTF. The CDR3, as DNA: TGCGCCAGCAGCCAAGTTTACTCAGAACGGGATGGCTACACCTTC.

This chain links TRBV2 with TRBJ2-3; TRBD2 is a possible D gene (5 bases). CDR1 is SNHLY, CDR2 FYNNEI, per germline. V was pared by 3 bases and J by 8 bases, with 12 bases between. The CDR3 has 13 residues. The CDR3 DNA reads TGTGCCAGCAGTGAGGGGTTTGAGGGTACGCAGTATTTT. Translating it yields CASSEGFEGTQYF. Drawing the rest from reference TRBV2 and TRBJ2-3, the complete variable domain is EPEVTQTPSHQVTQMGQEVILRCVPISNHLYFYWYRQILGQKVEFLVSFYNNEISEKSEIFDDQFSVERPDGSNFTLKIRSTKLEDSAMYFCASSEGFEGTQYFGPGTRLTVL.

This chain joins TRBV6-5 and TRBJ2-7; 10 bases map to TRBD2. The germline V gene has CDR1 MNHEY and CDR2 SVGAGI. With V trimmed by 4 bases and J by 2 bases, 2 bases remained unmatched. The CDR3 extends over 14 amino acids. The CDR3 reads CASSWTSGPYEQYF. CDR3 bases: TGTGCCAGCAGTTGGACTAGCGGACCCTACGAGCAGTACTTC.

This chain uses TRBV27 with TRBJ2-1; 9 bases agree with TRBD1. The length of the CDR3 is 14 residues. Trimming cost V 5 bases and J 8 bases; bases outside gene matches: 7. Germline values: CDR1 MNHEY, CDR2 SMNVEV (reference sequence). The CDR3 DNA reads as TGTGCCAGCAGTCCTGGGACAGGGCGTTATGAGCAGTTCTTC. It is translated as CASSPGTGRYEQFF.